The present TCR beta chain was sequenced within a study of T-cell memory formation after mild COVID-19. Study overall: The two donors had largely donor-specific TCR clusters.

Via MiXCR, TCRdb re-called the 5' RACE reads, giving one row per CDR3 protein. The sample has around 340,000 distinct CDR3 sequences; over 10% are singletons. This clonotype was seen a handful of times. Its matching antigen is unknown. V lost 0 bases and J 11 bases, leaving 4 bases between the germline ends. Germline V lookup: CDR1 SGHTA, CDR2 FQGNSA. This CDR3 spans 11 amino acids. Study outcomes and limitations: Some clones that responded were present in memory (sampled pre-infection), which suggests cross-reactive memory joined. Later expanders leaned CD4+, whereas day 15 to 85 contracting clones were balanced CD4/CD8. Shrinking CD4+ clones resided mostly in CM and EM, and CD8+ ones in EMRA.

The rearrangement links TRBV7-2 to TRBJ1-4, with D unresolved. The sequenced sample was PBMCs or a T cell subset sorted from them (not recorded which). This sequence was found in a man between 18 and 29 years old who had mild COVID-19 (a few samples of this study predate the infection). Cell type and time point are not known. The CDR3 loop reads CASSLAGKLFF. The CDR3 DNA sequence: TGTGCCAGCAGCTTAGCAGGGAAACTGTTTTTT.